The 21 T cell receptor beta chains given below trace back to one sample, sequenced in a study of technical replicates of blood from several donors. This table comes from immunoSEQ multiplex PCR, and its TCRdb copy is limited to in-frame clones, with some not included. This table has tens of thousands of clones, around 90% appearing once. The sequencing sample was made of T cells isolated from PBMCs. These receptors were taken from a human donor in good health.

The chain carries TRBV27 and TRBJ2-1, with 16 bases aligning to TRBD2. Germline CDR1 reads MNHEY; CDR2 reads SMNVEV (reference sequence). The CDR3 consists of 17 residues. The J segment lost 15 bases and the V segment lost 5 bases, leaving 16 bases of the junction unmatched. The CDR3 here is CASSPEGLAGGLDLPFF. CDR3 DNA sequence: TGTGCCAGCAGTCCCGAGGGACTAGCGGGGGGGCTCGACCTTCCGTTCTTC.

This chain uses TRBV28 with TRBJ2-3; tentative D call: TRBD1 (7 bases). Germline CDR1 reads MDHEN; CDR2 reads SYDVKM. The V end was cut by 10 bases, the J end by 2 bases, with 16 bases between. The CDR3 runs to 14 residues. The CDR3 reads CAISGGQSTDTQYF. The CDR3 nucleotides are TGTGCCATCTCAGGGGGGCAGTCCACAGATACGCAGTATTTT.

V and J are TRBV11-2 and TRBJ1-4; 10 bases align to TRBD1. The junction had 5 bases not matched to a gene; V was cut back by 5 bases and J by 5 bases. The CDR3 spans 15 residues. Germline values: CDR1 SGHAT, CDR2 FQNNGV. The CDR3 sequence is CASSMTGGANEKLFF. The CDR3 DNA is TGTGCCAGCAGCATGACAGGGGGCGCCAATGAAAAACTGTTTTTT.

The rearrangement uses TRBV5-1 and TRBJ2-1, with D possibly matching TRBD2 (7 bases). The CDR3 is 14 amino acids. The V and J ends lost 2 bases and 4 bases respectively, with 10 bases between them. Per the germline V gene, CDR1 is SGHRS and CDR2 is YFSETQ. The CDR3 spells CASSFAGAYNEQFF. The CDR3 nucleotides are TGCGCCAGCAGCTTTGCGGGGGCTTACAATGAGCAGTTCTTC.

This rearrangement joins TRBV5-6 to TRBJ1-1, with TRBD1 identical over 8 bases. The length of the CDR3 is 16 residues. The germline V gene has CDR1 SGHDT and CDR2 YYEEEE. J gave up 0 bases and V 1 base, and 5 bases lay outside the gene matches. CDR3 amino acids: CASSLYRGGMNTEAFF. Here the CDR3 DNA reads TGTGCCAGCAGCTTGTACAGGGGGGGAATGAACACTGAAGCTTTCTTT.

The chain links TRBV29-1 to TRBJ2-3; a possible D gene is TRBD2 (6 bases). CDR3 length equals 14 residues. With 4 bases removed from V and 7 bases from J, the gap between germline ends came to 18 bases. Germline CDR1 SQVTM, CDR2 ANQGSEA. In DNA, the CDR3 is TGCAGCGTTGTATTGTGGGGGGATCTATATACGCAGTATTTT. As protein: CSVVLWGDLYTQYF.

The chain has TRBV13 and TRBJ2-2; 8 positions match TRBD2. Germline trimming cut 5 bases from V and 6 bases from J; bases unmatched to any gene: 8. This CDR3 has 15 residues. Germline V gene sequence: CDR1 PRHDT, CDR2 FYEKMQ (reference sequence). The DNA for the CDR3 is TGTGCCAGCAGCGAGGGACTAGTCGTCGCCGGGGAGCTGTTTTTT. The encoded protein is CASSEGLVVAGELFF.

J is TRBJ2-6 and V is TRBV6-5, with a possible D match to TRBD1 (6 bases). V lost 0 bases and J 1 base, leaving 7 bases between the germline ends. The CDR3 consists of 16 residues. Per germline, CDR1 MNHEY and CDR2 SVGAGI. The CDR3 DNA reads TGTGCCAGCAGTTACTCCACAGGGTCTGGGGCCAACGTCCTGACTTTC. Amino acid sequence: CASSYSTGSGANVLTF.

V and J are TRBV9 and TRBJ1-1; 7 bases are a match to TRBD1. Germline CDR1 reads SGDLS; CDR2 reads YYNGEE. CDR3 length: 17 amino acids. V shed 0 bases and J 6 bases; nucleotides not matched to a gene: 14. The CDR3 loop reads CASSVGPDPDRISEAFF. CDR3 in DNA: TGTGCCAGCAGCGTAGGGCCAGACCCGGACAGGATCTCTGAAGCTTTCTTT.

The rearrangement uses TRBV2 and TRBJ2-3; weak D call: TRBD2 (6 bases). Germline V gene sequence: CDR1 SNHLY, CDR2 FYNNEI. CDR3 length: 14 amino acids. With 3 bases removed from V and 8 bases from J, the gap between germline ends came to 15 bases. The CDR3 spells CASSETSRQSTQYF. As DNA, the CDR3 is TGTGCCAGCAGTGAGACTAGTCGGCAGTCTACGCAGTATTTT.

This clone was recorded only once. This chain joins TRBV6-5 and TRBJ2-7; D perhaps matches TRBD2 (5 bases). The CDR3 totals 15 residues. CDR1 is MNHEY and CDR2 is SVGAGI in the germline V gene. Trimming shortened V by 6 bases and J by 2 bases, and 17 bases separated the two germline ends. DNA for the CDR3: TGTGCCAGCAGCTCCCGCGGAGGCGGAACCTACGAGCAGTACTTC. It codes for CASSSRGGGTYEQYF.

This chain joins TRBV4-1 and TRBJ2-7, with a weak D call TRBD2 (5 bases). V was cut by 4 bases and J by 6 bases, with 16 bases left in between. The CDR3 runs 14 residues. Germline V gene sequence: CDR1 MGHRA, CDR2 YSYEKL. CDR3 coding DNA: TGCGCCAGCAGCCCAATGGGAGCGTCAGGCGAGCAGTACTTC. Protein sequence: CASSPMGASGEQYF.

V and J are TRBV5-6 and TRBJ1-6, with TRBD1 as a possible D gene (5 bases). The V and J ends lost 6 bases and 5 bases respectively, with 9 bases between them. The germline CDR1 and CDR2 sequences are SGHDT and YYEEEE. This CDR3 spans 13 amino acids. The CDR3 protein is CASKGSDNSPLHF. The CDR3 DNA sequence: TGTGCCAGCAAGGGGTCCGATAATTCACCCCTCCACTTT.

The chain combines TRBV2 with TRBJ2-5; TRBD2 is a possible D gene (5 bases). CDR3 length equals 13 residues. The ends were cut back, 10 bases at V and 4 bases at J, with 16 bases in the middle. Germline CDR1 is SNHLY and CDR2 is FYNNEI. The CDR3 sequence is CATGEPGLETQYF. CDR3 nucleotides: TGTGCCACCGGGGAACCGGGCTTAGAGACCCAGTACTTC.

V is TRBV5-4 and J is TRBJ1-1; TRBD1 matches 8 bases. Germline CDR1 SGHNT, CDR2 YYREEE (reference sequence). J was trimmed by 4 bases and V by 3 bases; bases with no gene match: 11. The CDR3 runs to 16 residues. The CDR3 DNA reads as TGTGCCAGCAGCTCAATGACAGGGGAGTTTATCACTGAAGCTTTCTTT. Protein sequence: CASSSMTGEFITEAFF.

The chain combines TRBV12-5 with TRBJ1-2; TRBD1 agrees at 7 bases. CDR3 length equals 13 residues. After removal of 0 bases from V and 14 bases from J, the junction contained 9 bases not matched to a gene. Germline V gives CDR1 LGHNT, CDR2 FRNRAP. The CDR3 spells CASGLVQDRWWTF. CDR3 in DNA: TGTGCTAGTGGTTTGGTACAGGACAGGTGGTGGACCTTC. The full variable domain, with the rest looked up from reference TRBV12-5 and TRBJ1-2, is DARVTQTPRHKVTEMGQEVTMRCQPILGHNTVFWYRQTMMQGLELLAYFRNRAPLDDSGMPKDRFSAEMPDATLATLKIQPSEPRDSAVYFCASGLVQDRWWTFGSGTRLTVV.

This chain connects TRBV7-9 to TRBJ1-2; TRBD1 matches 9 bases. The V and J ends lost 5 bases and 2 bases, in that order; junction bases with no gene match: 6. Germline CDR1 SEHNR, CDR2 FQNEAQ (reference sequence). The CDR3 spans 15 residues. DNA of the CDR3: TGTGCCAGCAGCCCTACCGGGACAGGGAACTATGGCTACACCTTC. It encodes CASSPTGTGNYGYTF.

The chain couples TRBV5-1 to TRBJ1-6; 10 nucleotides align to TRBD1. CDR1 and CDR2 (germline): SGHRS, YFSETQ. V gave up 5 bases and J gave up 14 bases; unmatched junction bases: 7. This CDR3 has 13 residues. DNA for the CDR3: TGCGCCAGCAGGCCCAGACAGGGGGCGTCCCTCCACTTT. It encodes CASRPRQGASLHF.

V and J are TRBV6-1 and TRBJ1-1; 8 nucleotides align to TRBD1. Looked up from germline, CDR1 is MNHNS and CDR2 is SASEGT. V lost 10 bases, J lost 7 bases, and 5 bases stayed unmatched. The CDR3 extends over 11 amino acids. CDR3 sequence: CAITGGIEAFF. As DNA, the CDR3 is TGTGCCATAACAGGGGGAATTGAAGCTTTCTTT.

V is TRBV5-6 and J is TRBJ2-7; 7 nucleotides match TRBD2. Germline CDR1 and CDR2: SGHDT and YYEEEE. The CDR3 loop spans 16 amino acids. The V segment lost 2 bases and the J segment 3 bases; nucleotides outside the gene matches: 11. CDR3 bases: TGTGCCAGCAGCTTAATTGGTAGCGGGCGTCTCTACGAGCAGTACTTC. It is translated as CASSLIGSGRLYEQYF.

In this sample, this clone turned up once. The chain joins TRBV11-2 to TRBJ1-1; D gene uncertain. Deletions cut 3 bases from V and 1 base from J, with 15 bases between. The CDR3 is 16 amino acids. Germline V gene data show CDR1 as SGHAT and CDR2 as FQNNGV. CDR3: CASSFEVGIGNTEAFF. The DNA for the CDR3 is TGTGCCAGCAGCTTCGAGGTCGGGATCGGGAACACTGAAGCTTTCTTT.